The source of this T cell receptor (beta chain) is a study of identical twins (dated by TCRdb to about 2016). Background for the entire study: To test whether fetal clonotypes persist, this study deep-sequenced TCR alpha and beta repertoires from monozygotic twins, from unrelated adults of various ages, and from cord blood. Replicate twin experiments were performed at different times using different library preparation protocols to rule out contamination. General findings and caveats noted by the study authors: Compared with coincidental sharing between unrelated individuals, out-of-frame TCR alpha sequences shared between twins showed an excess of sequences with low generation probability. Because the same donors could not be followed over many years, conclusions were based on cross-sectional statistical analysis. Zero-insertion analyses could be partly confounded by invariant T cells such as MAIT and iNKT, though diverse VJ usage argued against such confounding for most clonotypes. In beta out-of-frame sequences, excess twin sharing was weaker, because having fewer shared sequences lowered the signal-to-noise ratio. Abundant cord blood beta clonotypes carried fewer insertions; young adult naive repertoires showed a weaker similar trend, while memory repertoires showed none. Out-of-frame TCR alpha sharing in monozygotic twins was systematically underestimated by recombination models, whereas sharing between unrelated individuals was in agreement with the recombination models.

Every donor in the study was a healthy Caucasian. In the case of this clonotype: Its binding antigen is unknown. The sample holds no much larger clone one base away, and base qualities are not on file.

The method was 5' RACE. The sequencer listed for this sample is Illumina HiSeq 2000. Template switching introduced a universal primer binding site; the final cDNA contained a unique molecular identifier, enabling accurate counting of TCR cDNA molecules. Specific primers in the conserved constant-segment region were used to synthesize first-strand cDNA for the TCR alpha and beta chains. Each cDNA library was double barcoded, with a SMART-Mk sample barcode plus Illumina barcodes, to control for contamination. TruSeq adapter sequences and Illumina sample barcodes were added in two successive PCR steps. The Illumina HiSeq platform was used with custom primers to sequence TCR alpha and beta cDNA libraries. Per the source publication's procedure: Unique molecular identifiers were extracted from raw reads with MiGEC, and CDR3 positions were determined with MiXCR. Recombination models were inferred per individual with the repgenHMM and IGoR tools using an EM algorithm. Shared clonotype analysis was performed with the tcR package in R, normalizing sharing by the product of cloneset sizes. To study raw recombination free of thymic and clonal selection effects, out-of-frame nonproductive sequences were analyzed. The public sequencing data were trimmed at Q25 with fastp and processed into clonotypes with MiXCR by TCRdb, which kept only in-frame beta chains. CDR3 protein duplicates are merged, each entry listing the most common genes and DNA. None of the V and J calls come from the authors' own analysis; TCRdb made them. The sample yields 1.5 million to 2 million distinct CDR3 sequences; about 30% were counted once. The ten largest clones represent about 0.27% of the sample.

CDR1 SGHRS and CDR2 YFSETQ are derived from the germline V gene. The CDR3 runs 12 residues from the cysteine to the phenylalanine. CDR3 DNA is the only sequence kept; it has 36 bases, read in frame from the first base. Trimming removed 0 bases from V and 10 bases from J, leaving 10 bases between the germline ends. This TCR was sampled from a newborn girl in good health. Sequencing was performed on cord blood. The sequence joins TRBV5-1 to TRBJ1-1; D gene: possibly TRBD1, on 6 matching bases. The DNA reads TGCGCCAGCAGCTTGGGAGGGGGGGGAGCTTTCTTT. It codes for CASSLGGGGAFF.